Shown below are 18 T cell receptor beta chains from a single sample sequenced in a study of blood T cells in healthy people across ages. A second PCR, run for about 6 to 11 cycles, used a sample-barcoded 5' primer plus a J-beta primer mix. TCRdb re-called the 5' RACE reads with MiXCR, one entry per CDR3 protein. This sample yields over a million distinct CDR3 sequences, of which roughly two fifths are seen a single time; less than 5% belongs to the top ten. The sequenced material came from blood. Receptors originate from a woman aged 18-29 years in good health.

A few counts support this clonotype. This chain connects TRBV6-6 to TRBJ1-2; 10 bases are shared with TRBD1. The CDR3 is made up of 14 amino acids. Per germline, CDR1 MNHNY and CDR2 SVGAGI (reference sequence). J lost 4 bases, V lost 7 bases, and 6 bases had no gene match. The CDR3 nucleotides read TGTGCCAGCATCGTGACAGGGGGCAGCTATGGCTACACCTTC. Protein sequence: CASIVTGGSYGYTF.

The V call is TRBV20-1, the J call TRBJ1-2; 8 bases line up with TRBD1. V lost 2 bases to trimming and J lost 4 bases; unmatched junction nucleotides: 3. Per the germline V gene, CDR1 is DFQATT and CDR2 is SNEGSKA (reference sequence). The CDR3 is made up of 13 amino acids. The CDR3 DNA is TGCAGTGCTAGACAGGGGGCTGCCTATGGCTACACCTTC. This codes for CSARQGAAYGYTF.

The chain couples TRBV20-1 to TRBJ2-1; 9 bases fit TRBD2. CDR1 is DFQATT, CDR2 SNEGSKA, per germline (reference sequence). The CDR3 extends over 15 amino acids. V was pared by 2 bases and J by 8 bases, with 10 bases of the junction left unmatched. CDR3 sequence (DNA): TGCAGTGCTAGATCTTATAGCGGGAGCGTTGATGAGCAGTTCTTC. Its translation: CSARSYSGSVDEQFF.

Of note for this clonotype: A much bigger clone sits one base away, suggesting this may be a read error. The chain links TRBV7-9 to TRBJ2-7; TRBD1 might be the D (6 bases). CDR1 and CDR2 (germline): SEHNR, FQNEAQ (reference sequence). CDR3 size: 14 residues. CDR3 in amino acids: CANSSGHSSYEQYF. CDR3 DNA sequence: TGTGCCAACAGCTCGGGACACAGCTCCTACGAGCAGTACTTC. The complete variable domain, with remaining parts taken from reference TRBV7-9 and TRBJ2-7, reads DTGVSQNPRHKITKRGQNVTFRCDPISEHNRLYWYRQTLGQGPEFLTYFQNEAQLEKSRLLSDRFSAERPKGSFSTLEIQRTEQGDSAMYLCANSSGHSSYEQYFGPGTRLTVT.

The V call is TRBV28, the J call TRBJ2-7; 9 bases align to TRBD1. CDR3 length: 15 amino acids. Germline trimming cut 7 bases from V and 3 bases from J; bases unmatched to any gene: 10. Germline assignment: CDR1 MDHEN and CDR2 SYDVKM. CDR3 residues: CASKLQGAFNYEQYF. In DNA form, the CDR3 reads TGTGCCAGCAAACTACAGGGGGCGTTTAACTACGAGCAGTACTTC.

This clonotype came up once. Mismatch with germline at one junction end may stem from a read error. The chain links TRBV6-5 to TRBJ2-3, with 10 bases matching TRBD2. The CDR3 is 16 residues long. Germline V gives CDR1 MNHEY, CDR2 SVGAGI. The CDR3 protein is CASSRTSGASIDTRYF. The CDR3 DNA follows: TGTGCCAGCAGTCGTACTAGCGGGGCCTCAATAGATACGCGGTATTTT.

Ten or more counts support this clonotype. This sequence joins TRBV29-1 and TRBJ2-1; 11 bases match TRBD1. Looked up from germline, CDR1 is SQVTM and CDR2 is ANQGSEA. The CDR3 runs to 14 residues. Trimming at V came to 8 bases and at J to 5 bases, leaving 8 bases not matched to a gene. The CDR3 loop reads CSTRDRGWNNEQFF. As DNA, the CDR3 is TGCAGCACCCGGGACAGGGGGTGGAACAATGAGCAGTTCTTC.

The chain links TRBV20-1 to TRBJ1-1; 9 bases line up with TRBD1. The CDR3 sequence is 13 residues long. Germline V gives CDR1 DFQATT, CDR2 SNEGSKA (reference sequence). CDR3 region: CSASGQGNTEAFF. The CDR3 nucleotides read TGCAGCGCCTCGGGACAGGGGAACACTGAAGCTTTCTTT.

The chain uses TRBV6-5 and TRBJ1-5; D remains unclear. The CDR3 covers 15 residues. V was cut by 4 bases and J by 3 bases, with 13 bases left in between. Germline V gene data show CDR1 as MNHEY and CDR2 as SVGAGI. The CDR3: CASSFTGEVNQPQHF. The CDR3 DNA follows: TGTGCCAGCAGTTTCACCGGGGAGGTCAATCAGCCCCAGCATTTT.

The CDR3 loop reads CASSLALRGLNTEAFF. CDR3 bases: TGCGCCAGCAGCTTGGCTCTCAGGGGGTTGAACACTGAAGCTTTCTTT. V and J are TRBV5-1 and TRBJ1-1; TRBD1 agrees at 7 bases. This CDR3 region has 16 residues. V shed 0 bases and J 0 bases; nucleotides not matched to a gene: 5. Looked up from germline, CDR1 is SGHRS and CDR2 is YFSETQ.

The chain employs TRBV19 and TRBJ1-5; D call uncertain. CDR3 length equals 12 residues. CDR1 is LNHDA, CDR2 SQIVND, per germline (reference sequence). The V and J ends lost 8 bases and 4 bases respectively, with 9 bases between them. The CDR3 is CASYSGNQPQHF. Here the CDR3 DNA reads TGTGCCAGTTACAGTGGGAATCAGCCCCAGCATTTT.

This chain joins TRBV24-1 and TRBJ2-3, with 8 nucleotides matching TRBD1. The CDR3 has 13 residues. V trimming: 7 bases; J trimming: 6 bases; junction bases outside the gene matches: 5. The germline CDR1 and CDR2 sequences are KGHDR and SFDVKD. The CDR3 region has the DNA TGTGCCACCAGCCGACAGGGGACGGATACGCAGTATTTT. This sequence encodes CATSRQGTDTQYF.

This clonotype was counted only a few times. This chain connects TRBV20-1 to TRBJ1-2; no reliable D call. With 3 bases removed from V and 8 bases from J, the gap between germline ends came to 16 bases. CDR1 DFQATT and CDR2 SNEGSKA come from the germline V gene (reference sequence). The CDR3 has 13 amino acids. CDR3 protein: CSARDAINQGYTF. The CDR3 nucleotides are TGCAGTGCTAGGGACGCCATCAATCAGGGCTACACCTTC.

The rearrangement links TRBV19 to TRBJ2-1; 9 bases map to TRBD1. This CDR3 spans 13 amino acids. CDR1 and CDR2 (germline): LNHDA, SQIVND (reference sequence). Losses at the gene ends were 5 bases for V and 7 bases for J; bases not matched to a gene: 3. CDR3 nucleotide sequence: TGTGCCAGTAGTGGACAGGGGAGGAATGAGCAGTTCTTC. Encoded protein: CASSGQGRNEQFF.

This clonotype has just a few counts. The chain joins TRBV9 to TRBJ2-7, with D perhaps matching TRBD2 (7 bases). The CDR3 is 16 amino acids. Per the germline V gene, CDR1 is SGDLS and CDR2 is YYNGEE. V was cut by 3 bases and J by 2 bases, with 18 bases left in between. The CDR3 DNA is TGTGCCAGCAGCGCTTCTACGGGGGCGGGGGCCTACGAGCAGTACTTC. It yields the protein CASSASTGAGAYEQYF.

V is TRBV20-1 and J is TRBJ1-5; possibly TRBD1 for D (6 bases). This CDR3 has 15 amino acids. Germline CDR1 and CDR2: DFQATT and SNEGSKA (reference sequence). Trimming took off 0 bases at V and 3 bases at J, with 12 bases between the two ends. The CDR3 sequence: CSARDGRGLNQPQHF. The CDR3 region has the DNA TGCAGTGCTAGAGATGGCAGGGGACTCAATCAGCCCCAGCATTTT.

The chain carries TRBV25-1 and TRBJ2-3; maybe TRBD2 (6 bases). This CDR3 contains 16 residues. Trimming stripped 3 bases from V and 5 bases from J, with 18 bases between. Germline V gives CDR1 MGHDK, CDR2 SYGVNS. CDR3 residues: CASSDRDWDEGDTQYF. CDR3 DNA sequence: TGTGCCAGCAGTGATCGGGACTGGGACGAGGGAGATACGCAGTATTTT.

The CDR3 loop is CASIGSQHF. DNA for the CDR3: TGTGCCAGCATAGGCAGCCAGCATTTT. The gene calls are TRBV2 and TRBJ1-5; no reliable D call. Germline V gene lookup returns CDR1 SNHLY and CDR2 FYNNEI. The CDR3 has 9 residues. V was cut by 7 bases and J by 12 bases, with 7 bases left in between.